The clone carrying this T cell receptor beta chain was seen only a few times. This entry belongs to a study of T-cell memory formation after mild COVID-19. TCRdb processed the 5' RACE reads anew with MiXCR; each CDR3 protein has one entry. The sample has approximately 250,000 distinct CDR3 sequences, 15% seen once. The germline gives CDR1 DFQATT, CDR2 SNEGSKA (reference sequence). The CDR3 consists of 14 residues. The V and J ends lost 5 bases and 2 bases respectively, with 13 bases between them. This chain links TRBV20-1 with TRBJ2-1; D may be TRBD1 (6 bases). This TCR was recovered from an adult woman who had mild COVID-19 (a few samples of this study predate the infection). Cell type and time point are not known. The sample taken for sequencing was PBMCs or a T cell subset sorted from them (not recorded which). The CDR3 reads CSAFVRGPYNEQFF. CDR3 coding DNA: TGCAGTGCTTTCGTCAGGGGCCCCTACAATGAGCAGTTCTTC.